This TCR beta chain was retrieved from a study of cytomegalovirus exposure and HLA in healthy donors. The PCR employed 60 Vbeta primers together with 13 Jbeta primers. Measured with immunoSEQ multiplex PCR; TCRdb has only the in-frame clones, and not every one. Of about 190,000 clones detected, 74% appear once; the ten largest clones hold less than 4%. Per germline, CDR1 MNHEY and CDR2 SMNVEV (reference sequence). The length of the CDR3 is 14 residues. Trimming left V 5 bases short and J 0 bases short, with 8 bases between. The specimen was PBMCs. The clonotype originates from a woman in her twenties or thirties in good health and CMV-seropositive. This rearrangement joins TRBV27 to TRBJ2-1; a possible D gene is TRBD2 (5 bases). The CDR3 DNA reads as TGTGCCAGCAGTCCCGGGGACTCCTACAATGAGCAGTTCTTC. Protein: CASSPGDSYNEQFF.